One and the same sample provided the 27 T cell receptor beta chains below, sequenced in a study of blood T cell repertoires in COVID-19. Clones were read by immunoSEQ multiplex PCR, and TCRdb kept only the in-frame ones, dropping some. This sample has about 75,000 clones, with approximately 90% found just once. Input material: peripheral blood. These receptors originate from a human donor in a cohort sampled during active COVID-19.

The chain joins TRBV3-1 (or the pseudogene TRBV3-2) to TRBJ2-4; 7 bases map to TRBD1. The CDR3 is 17 amino acids. Trimming removed 2 bases from V and 0 bases from J; junction bases left unmatched: 7. Germline V CDR1 and CDR2: LGHDT, YNNKEL (reference sequence). CDR3 sequence reads: CASSQPGQNLAKNIQYF. CDR3 in DNA: TGTGCCAGCAGCCAACCGGGACAGAACTTAGCCAAAAACATTCAGTACTTC.

The gene calls are TRBV6-2 or TRBV6-3 and TRBJ2-2; 7 nucleotides align to TRBD1. CDR1 is MNHEY, CDR2 SVGEGT, per germline. The junction had 13 bases not matched to a gene; V was cut back by 5 bases and J by 7 bases. The CDR3 covers 16 residues. The DNA of the CDR3 is TGTGCCAGCAGTCCCTGGACAGGACGGTCGAGCGGGGAGCTGTTTTTT. Its protein is CASSPWTGRSSGELFF.

V is TRBV6-1 and J is TRBJ2-7; D perhaps matches TRBD1 (5 bases). Germline CDR1 reads MNHNS; CDR2 reads SASEGT. The CDR3 runs to 17 residues. V was pared by 4 bases and J by 7 bases, with 26 bases between. Here the CDR3 reads CASSGGGGQSPSREQYF. The CDR3 DNA reads TGTGCCAGCAGTGGGGGCGGTGGGCAGAGCCCATCTCGGGAGCAGTACTTC.

The chain joins TRBV11-2 to TRBJ1-1, with 10 positions matching TRBD1. V lost 2 bases and J lost 3; bases outside the gene matches: 3. This CDR3 contains 15 residues. Per the germline V gene, CDR1 is SGHAT and CDR2 is FQNNGV. CDR3 protein: CASSLRGTGDTEAFF. CDR3 DNA sequence: TGTGCCAGCAGCTTAAGAGGGACAGGGGACACTGAAGCTTTCTTT.

This chain uses TRBV24-1 with TRBJ2-5; D might be TRBD2 (6 bases). V shed 0 bases and J shed 5 bases, with 21 bases lying between them. Germline CDR1 KGHDR, CDR2 SFDVKD. CDR3 length equals 18 residues. CDR3 region: CATSDLGQVGGFIETQYF. CDR3 DNA: TGTGCCACCAGTGATTTGGGTCAAGTGGGAGGATTTATCGAGACCCAGTACTTC.

The chain joins TRBV13 to TRBJ2-5; a possible D gene is TRBD2 (5 bases). The CDR3 has 12 residues. CDR1 and CDR2 from the germline V gene are PRHDT and FYEKMQ (reference sequence). V gave up 4 bases and J gave up 5 bases, with 8 bases separating them. The DNA for the CDR3 is TGTGCCAGCAGCTCCCCGGGGGAGACCCAGTACTTC. Its protein product is CASSSPGETQYF.

V is TRBV28 and J is TRBJ1-1, with D hard to call. The germline V gene has CDR1 MDHEN and CDR2 SYDVKM. The CDR3 is made up of 13 amino acids. With 6 bases removed from V and 0 bases from J, the gap between germline ends came to 8 bases. The CDR3 bases are TGTGCCAGCAGCCTAACAGTGAACACTGAAGCTTTCTTT. Translating gives CASSLTVNTEAFF.

The chain employs TRBV7-8 and TRBJ2-7, with 13 nucleotides matching TRBD2. V dropped 5 bases and J dropped 2; count of bases not matched to a gene: 3. The germline V gene encodes CDR1 SGHVS and CDR2 FQNEAQ. This CDR3 region has 15 residues. DNA for the CDR3: TGTGCCAGCAGCCAACTAGCGGGGGGGCCCTACGAGCAGTACTTC. Translating it yields CASSQLAGGPYEQYF. The full variable domain, with the rest looked up from reference TRBV7-8 and TRBJ2-7, is GAGVSQSPRYKVAKRGQDVALRCDPISGHVSLFWYQQALGQGPEFLTYFQNEAQLDKSGLPSDRFFAERPEGSVSTLKIQRTQQEDSAVYLCASSQLAGGPYEQYFGPGTRLTVT.

The CDR3 reads CASRTTGGNTEAFF. CDR3 bases: TGTGCCAGCAGAACGACAGGGGGGAACACTGAAGCTTTCTTT. This sequence joins TRBV6-6 and TRBJ1-1, with 9 bases matching TRBD1. Trimming cost V 6 bases and J 1 base; bases outside gene matches: 3. The germline V gene encodes CDR1 MNHNY and CDR2 SVGAGI (reference sequence). This CDR3 has 14 residues.

This chain links TRBV12-5 with TRBJ2-7; D is perhaps TRBD2 (6 bases). Germline CDR1 reads LGHNT; CDR2 reads FRNRAP. Trimming pared 7 bases from V and 0 bases from J, leaving 10 bases between. This CDR3 comprises 13 residues. CDR3 region: CASAYGSSYEQYF. The CDR3, as DNA: TGTGCTAGTGCCTACGGGAGCTCCTACGAGCAGTACTTC. The full variable domain, with the rest looked up from reference TRBV12-5 and TRBJ2-7, is DARVTQTPRHKVTEMGQEVTMRCQPILGHNTVFWYRQTMMQGLELLAYFRNRAPLDDSGMPKDRFSAEMPDATLATLKIQPSEPRDSAVYFCASAYGSSYEQYFGPGTRLTVT.

The chain links TRBV28 to TRBJ2-5; 7 bases match TRBD1. Trimming at V came to 6 bases and at J to 6 bases, leaving 16 bases not matched to a gene. This CDR3 contains 16 residues. Germline loops: CDR1 MDHEN, CDR2 SYDVKM. The CDR3: CASSVMTGNDIKTQYF. The CDR3 region has the DNA TGTGCCAGCAGCGTCATGACAGGGAATGATATAAAGACCCAGTACTTC.

The chain links TRBV5-4 to TRBJ2-1, with 15 bases fitting TRBD2. The CDR3 covers 20 residues. Germline V gene lookup returns CDR1 SGHNT and CDR2 YYREEE (reference sequence). V lost 4 bases, J lost 9 bases, and 20 bases stayed unmatched. The CDR3 nucleotides read TGTGCCAGCAGCCCCAGCGGGGGACTAGCGGGGGGTCGTTCGGGTAGTGAGCAGTTCTTC. Its protein is CASSPSGGLAGGRSGSEQFF.

The chain employs TRBV5-1 and TRBJ1-6; tentative D call: TRBD1 (5 bases). CDR1 is SGHRS, CDR2 YFSETQ, per germline. V was cut by 3 bases and J by 6 bases, with 16 bases left in between. There are 16 residues in the CDR3. CDR3 region: CASSSLGGGGNSPLHF. The CDR3, as DNA: TGCGCCAGCAGCTCCCTCGGGGGTGGGGGTAATTCACCCCTCCACTTT.

The V and J genes are TRBV7-2 and TRBJ1-1, with unresolved D. Trimming pared 5 bases from V and 11 bases from J, leaving 18 bases between. Per the germline V gene, CDR1 is SGHTA and CDR2 is FQGNSA. The CDR3 totals 13 residues. In nucleotides, the CDR3 is TGTGCCAGCAGCCCTGGAGGGCCCGGCGCCGCTTTCTTT. This gives the protein CASSPGGPGAAFF.

This chain uses TRBV5-6 with TRBJ2-7, with D perhaps matching TRBD1 (5 bases). Germline CDR1 and CDR2: SGHDT and YYEEEE. The CDR3 is 15 residues long. With 4 bases removed from V and 0 bases from J, the gap between germline ends came to 14 bases. The CDR3 bases are TGTGCCAGCAGCCTCCCCCAGGGCTTCTCCTACGAGCAGTACTTC. Translation: CASSLPQGFSYEQYF.

The J gene is TRBJ1-6, the V gene TRBV2; D uncertain. Trimming stripped 6 bases from V and 6 bases from J, with 12 bases between. Germline CDR1 and CDR2: SNHLY and FYNNEI. The CDR3 is 14 residues long. This CDR3 reads CASRDSETNSPLHF. The CDR3 bases are TGTGCCAGCAGGGATTCGGAGACTAATTCACCCCTCCACTTT.

The rearrangement links TRBV2 to TRBJ1-4, with a tentative D call TRBD1 (6 bases). The CDR3 loop spans 16 amino acids. Germline CDR1 SNHLY, CDR2 FYNNEI. Trimming stripped 8 bases from V and 0 bases from J, with 16 bases between. DNA for the CDR3: TGTGCCAGCGGGAAAACAGGGAGCCCAACTAATGAAAAACTGTTTTTT. Its protein product is CASGKTGSPTNEKLFF.

The chain couples TRBV24-1 to TRBJ2-3; D may be TRBD2 (5 bases). The CDR3 runs to 17 residues. The germline gives CDR1 KGHDR, CDR2 SFDVKD. The germline V and J ends were trimmed by 0 bases and 1 base, with 13 bases remaining between them. The CDR3 coding sequence is TGTGCCACCAGTGATTTGCCCCGCGGGCCCGGCACAGATACGCAGTATTTT. Translation gives CATSDLPRGPGTDTQYF.

The chain carries TRBV20-1 and TRBJ2-5; D is perhaps TRBD1 (5 bases). V lost 1 base, J lost 13 bases, and 13 bases lay in between. The germline V gene has CDR1 DFQATT and CDR2 SNEGSKA (reference sequence). The length of the CDR3 is 11 residues. DNA of the CDR3: TGCAGTGCTAGAGCCTCGGACACCTTGTACTTC. This codes for CSARASDTLYF.

V and J are TRBV7-2 and TRBJ1-3; D ambiguous. Trimming stripped 1 base from V and 0 bases from J, with 4 bases between. Per the germline V gene, CDR1 is SGHTA and CDR2 is FQGNSA. The CDR3 spans 14 residues. The CDR3 region is CASSLGNSGNTIYF. DNA for the CDR3: TGTGCCAGCAGCTTAGGTAACTCTGGAAACACCATATATTTT.

J is TRBJ2-7 and V is TRBV7-9; D not certain. CDR1 is SEHNR and CDR2 is FQNEAQ in the germline V gene (reference sequence). V was pared by 8 bases and J by 11 bases, with 7 bases between. The CDR3 consists of 8 residues. CDR3 amino acids: CASPQEYF. The CDR3 nucleotides are TGTGCCAGCCCCCAGGAGTACTTC.

The chain is built from TRBV7-2 and TRBJ1-6; D is ambiguous. The germline V gene encodes CDR1 SGHTA and CDR2 FQGNSA. V was trimmed by 1 base and J by 12 bases, leaving 16 bases between them. There are 15 residues in the CDR3. CDR3 bases: TGTGCCAGCAGCTTAGAGGAGGGAGGTTTGGTACCCCTCCACTTT. Protein sequence: CASSLEEGGLVPLHF.

The chain joins TRBV7-9 to TRBJ1-4; TRBD1 is a possible D gene (6 bases). The CDR3 sequence is 15 residues long. The V end lost 1 base, the J end lost 6 bases, and 12 bases lay between the germline ends. Per germline, CDR1 SEHNR and CDR2 FQNEAQ (reference sequence). CDR3 sequence (DNA): TGTGCCAGCAGCTTAGGCCAGGGGTCGGATGAAAAACTGTTTTTT. It codes for CASSLGQGSDEKLFF.

This chain uses TRBV6-5 with TRBJ2-3, with 10 positions matching TRBD2. CDR3 length equals 15 residues. The germline V gene encodes CDR1 MNHEY and CDR2 SVGAGI. V trimming: 8 bases; J trimming: 2 bases; junction bases outside the gene matches: 7. This chain's CDR3 is CASAILAGDTDTQYF. The CDR3 nucleotides are TGTGCCAGCGCAATCCTAGCGGGGGACACAGATACGCAGTATTTT.

The chain has TRBV5-1 and TRBJ1-6; 7 bases line up with TRBD1. The V and J ends lost 2 bases and 14 bases, in that order; junction bases with no gene match: 10. The CDR3 is made up of 14 amino acids. Per germline, CDR1 SGHRS and CDR2 YFSETQ. CDR3 coding DNA: TGCGCCAGCAGCTTTGGAGGGGGCGGATACACCCTCCACTTT. It codes for CASSFGGGGYTLHF.

The V and J genes are TRBV19 and TRBJ1-1, with D tentatively TRBD1 (5 bases). V lost 6 bases to trimming and J lost 0 bases, with 14 bases between them. CDR1 LNHDA and CDR2 SQIVND come from the germline V gene (reference sequence). This CDR3 comprises 15 residues. The CDR3 reads CASSLARRVNTEAFF. The DNA for the CDR3 is TGTGCCAGTAGCCTCGCCCGCAGGGTGAACACTGAAGCTTTCTTT.

The CDR3 protein is CASSTRQAPPGTEAFF. The CDR3 bases are TGTGCCAGTAGTACGCGACAGGCGCCCCCGGGGACTGAAGCTTTCTTT. J is TRBJ1-1 and V is TRBV19, with D possibly matching TRBD1 (6 bases). V was cut by 4 bases and J by 5 bases, with 20 bases left in between. CDR3 length: 16 residues. Germline-derived CDR1 and CDR2 are LNHDA and SQIVND (reference sequence). Based on the CDR3 plus reference TRBV19 and TRBJ1-1, the full variable domain is DGGITQSPKYLFRKEGQNVTLSCEQNLNHDAMYWYRQDPGQGLRLIYYSQIVNDFQKGDIAEGYSVSREKKESFPLTVTSAQKNPTAFYLCASSTRQAPPGTEAFFGQGTRLTVV.